This T cell receptor (beta chain) was documented in a study of blood T cell repertoires in COVID-19. The CDR3 is made up of 17 amino acids. From germline, CDR1 is SGHVS and CDR2 FQNEAQ. J gave up 6 bases and V 3 bases, and 13 bases lay outside the gene matches. The participants were between roughly 18 and 89 years old and came from some 23 US areas. Authors' analysis steps: Quantification of nucleated cells was approximated via reference gene primer amplification. The table came from immunoSEQ multiplex PCR; TCRdb's copy has only in-frame clones and leaves some out. V and J calls and clone size are those listed in that table; D and trimming were worked out from the DNA. The table lists about 440,000 clones, 70% to 90% of them singletons.

The V gene is TRBV7-8, the J gene TRBJ2-1; 8 positions match TRBD2. The clonotype was recovered from a woman between 18 and 29 years old with acute COVID-19. Sequenced sample: PBMCs or T cells enriched from blood (not recorded which). CDR3 residues: CASSFRIAGKVTNEQFF. CDR3 nucleotide sequence: TGTGCCAGCAGCTTCCGAATAGCGGGGAAAGTCACCAATGAGCAGTTCTTC.